The count of the clone carrying this T cell receptor beta chain is one. Germline values: CDR1 SGHAT, CDR2 FQNNGV. The CDR3 covers 18 residues. V lost 5 bases and J 1 base, leaving 21 bases between the germline ends. Sample-barcoded 5' priming and a J-beta primer mix drove a second PCR of about 6 to 11 cycles. From the 5' RACE reads, TCRdb called clonotypes with MiXCR, one entry per CDR3 protein. Of about 1.4 million distinct CDR3 sequences listed, roughly 64% are singletons. This sample was taken from a study of blood T cells in healthy people across ages. Sample: blood. The origin of this receptor is a man between 18 and 35 years old in good health. The chain employs TRBV11-2 and TRBJ2-4; D may be TRBD2 (6 bases). The CDR3 is CASSPFLEGPDAKNIQYF. DNA for the CDR3: TGTGCCAGCAGCCCCTTCCTGGAGGGGCCCGATGCCAAAAACATTCAGTACTTC.